The rows below give T cell receptor beta chains drawn from one sample of a study of T-cell reconstitution after alpha-beta-depleted transplantation in children. One entry per CDR3 protein results from TCRdb running MiXCR on the PCR reads. The sample has approximately 170,000 distinct CDR3 sequences; around 10% are singletons. The sequences come from PBMCs, collected before TCRalphabeta/CD19-depleted stem cell transplant. The receptor set was obtained from a boy between 2 and 10 years old with acute myeloid leukemia, due to receive a stem cell transplant. CDR3s include the opening cysteine and the closing phenylalanine or tryptophan. D genes are given only for firm matches. Clone sizes are given selectively: once, few, many, or a class where the clone is expanded.

D	J	length	V	size	DNA	CDR3
TRBD1	TRBJ1-2	15	TRBV27	many	TGTGCCAGCAGTTTAATGGGCAGGGGGCCCGTTGGCTACACCTTC	CASSLMGRGPVGYTF
NA	TRBJ1-2	11	TRBV20-1	many	TGCAGCTCCCAGGTGAACTATGGCTACACCTTC	CSSQVNYGYTF
TRBD1	TRBJ1-2	13	TRBV7-2	many	TGTGCCTGCCAGGGGGGGCCTAACTATGGCTACACCTTC	CACQGGPNYGYTF
NA	TRBJ2-1	14	TRBV11-3	NA	TGTGCCAGCTCCGGGACAAACTCGGGGAATGAGCAGTTCTTC	CASSGTNSGNEQFF
NA	TRBJ2-6	16	TRBV7-3	many	TGTGCCAGCAGCTTAACTCCGGGCTCTGGGGCCAACGTCCTGACTTTC	CASSLTPGSGANVLTF
TRBD2	TRBJ2-1	16	TRBV30	once	TGTGCCTGGAGGGTTCCTAGCGGGGGGATAGGGGGTGAGCAGTTCTTC	CAWRVPSGGIGGEQFF
NA	TRBJ2-6	16	TRBV20-1	NA	TGCAGTGCTAGGGACCGGGGGATCTCTGGGGCCAACGTCCTGACTTTC	CSARDRGISGANVLTF
NA	TRBJ2-7	15	TRBV5-5	many	TGTGCCAGCAGGGCCTTGTCGGGGAGCTCCTACGAGCAGTACTTC	CASRALSGSSYEQYF
NA	TRBJ2-7	15	TRBV6-1	many	TGTGCCAGCAGTCAAACCCGGACAGACATCTACGAGCAGTACTTC	CASSQTRTDIYEQYF
NA	TRBJ1-2	13	TRBV29-1	many	TGCAGCGTCCTACCTCAGGGCCACTATGGCTACACCTTC	CSVLPQGHYGYTF
NA	TRBJ1-1	14	TRBV24-1	many	TGTGCCACCAGTGATGGGGTAAGGACGGGTGAAGCTTTCTTT	CATSDGVRTGEAFF
NA	TRBJ1-6	13	TRBV5-1	many	TGCGCCAGCAGCAGGGAGGCGGATTCACCCCTCCACTTT	CASSREADSPLHF
NA	TRBJ2-2	16	TRBV5-5	many	TGTGCCAGCAGCTTGGAATTTGGGCAGGGTACCGGGGAGCTGTTTTTT	CASSLEFGQGTGELFF
NA	TRBJ2-3	13	TRBV25-1	many	TGTGCCAGCAGACCACAGGGTGCAGATACGCAGTATTTT	CASRPQGADTQYF